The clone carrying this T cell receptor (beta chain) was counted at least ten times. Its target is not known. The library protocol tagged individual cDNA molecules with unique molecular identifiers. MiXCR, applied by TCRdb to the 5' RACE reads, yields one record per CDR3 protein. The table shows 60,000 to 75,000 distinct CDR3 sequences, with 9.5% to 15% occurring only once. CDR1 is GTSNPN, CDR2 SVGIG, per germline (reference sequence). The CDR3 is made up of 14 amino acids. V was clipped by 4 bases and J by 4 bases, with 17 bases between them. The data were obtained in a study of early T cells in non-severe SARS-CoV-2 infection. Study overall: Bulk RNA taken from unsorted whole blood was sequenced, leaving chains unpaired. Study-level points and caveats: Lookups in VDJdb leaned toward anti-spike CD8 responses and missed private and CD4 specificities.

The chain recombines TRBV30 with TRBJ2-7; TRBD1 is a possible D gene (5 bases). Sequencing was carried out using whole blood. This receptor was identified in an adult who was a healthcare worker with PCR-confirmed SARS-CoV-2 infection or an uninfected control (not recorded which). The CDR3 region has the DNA TGTGCCTGGAACCGCGGTCAGGGTAAATACGAGCAGTACTTC. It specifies CAWNRGQGKYEQYF.